These 10 T cell receptor beta chains were all obtained from the same sample, sequenced in a study of blood T cell repertoires in COVID-19. The repertoire was sequenced with immunoSEQ multiplex PCR; TCRdb's copy has only in-frame clones and lacks some. The data contain 100,000 or so clones, 92% of them singletons. The sequenced material came from peripheral blood. The receptors were gathered from a man aged 50 to 60 with active COVID-19.

The V and J genes are TRBV24-1 and TRBJ1-5, with 7 bases that match TRBD1. Germline V lookup: CDR1 KGHDR, CDR2 SFDVKD. The CDR3 totals 14 residues. The V gene end was trimmed by 7 bases and the J gene end by 5 bases; junction bases not matched to a gene: 7. The CDR3 loop reads CATSGTENYQPQHF. The CDR3 DNA reads TGTGCCACCAGCGGGACAGAGAATTATCAGCCCCAGCATTTT.

This chain links TRBV5-1 with TRBJ1-1, with 9 bases matching TRBD1. J was trimmed by 2 bases and V by 4 bases; bases with no gene match: 6. The CDR3 is 15 residues long. Germline V gives CDR1 SGHRS, CDR2 YFSETQ. Written as DNA, the CDR3 is TGCGCCAGCAGCCCGTTGACAGGGGGTAACACTGAAGCTTTCTTT. Amino acid sequence: CASSPLTGGNTEAFF.

V gene TRBV30 combines with J gene TRBJ1-2; 10 positions match TRBD1. Germline V gene sequence: CDR1 GTSNPN, CDR2 SVGIG (reference sequence). Trimming cost V 2 bases and J 7 bases; bases outside gene matches: 1. This CDR3 spans 12 amino acids. The CDR3 spells CAWSRQGAGYTF. The DNA of the CDR3 is TGTGCCTGGAGTCGACAGGGGGCTGGCTACACCTTC.

The chain carries TRBV19 and TRBJ2-3, with TRBD2 as a possible D gene (6 bases). CDR3 size: 15 residues. The germline V gene has CDR1 LNHDA and CDR2 SQIVND (reference sequence). V lost 4 bases, J lost 2 bases, and 13 bases lay in between. The CDR3 DNA reads TGTGCCAGTAGTACCGTTAGCGGAACCACAGATACGCAGTATTTT. Translating it yields CASSTVSGTTDTQYF.

V usage is TRBV6-5 and J usage is TRBJ1-5; no firm D call. Germline values: CDR1 MNHEY, CDR2 SVGAGI. V lost 5 bases to trimming and J lost 1 base, with 9 bases between them. The CDR3 loop spans 14 amino acids. The CDR3 here is CASSIGESNQPQHF. CDR3 coding DNA: TGTGCCAGCAGTATTGGAGAGAGCAATCAGCCCCAGCATTTT.

V gene TRBV11-3 combines with J gene TRBJ2-7; 7 nucleotides line up with TRBD2. Trimming removed 3 bases from V and 5 bases from J; junction bases left unmatched: 10. This CDR3 region has 15 residues. Germline CDR1 SGHNT, CDR2 YENEEA. This CDR3 is CASSLGLGGVDEQYF. Written as DNA, the CDR3 is TGTGCCAGCAGCTTGGGTCTGGGGGGGGTGGACGAGCAGTACTTC. The full variable domain, rest sourced from reference TRBV11-3 and TRBJ2-7, is EAGVVQSPRYKIIEKKQPVAFWCNPISGHNTLYWYLQNLGQGPELLIRYENEEAVDDSQLPKDRFSAERLKGVDSTLKIQPAELGDSAVYLCASSLGLGGVDEQYFGPGTRLTVT.

This chain connects TRBV2 to TRBJ2-5; 10 bases align to TRBD2. This CDR3 comprises 13 residues. Germline V gene lookup returns CDR1 SNHLY and CDR2 FYNNEI. The V gene end was trimmed by 11 bases and the J gene end by 2 bases; junction bases not matched to a gene: 5. The CDR3 coding sequence is TGTGCCGTGCGGACTAGCGGACAAGAGACCCAGTACTTC. This translates into CAVRTSGQETQYF.

The gene calls are TRBV6-6 and TRBJ1-5; D is perhaps TRBD1 (5 bases). Trimming stripped 7 bases from V and 9 bases from J, with 10 bases between. Germline V gives CDR1 MNHNY, CDR2 SVGAGI (reference sequence). This CDR3 is built from 11 residues. Here the CDR3 reads CASTHGGPQHF. For the CDR3, the DNA is TGTGCCAGCACCCACGGGGGGCCCCAGCATTTT.

J is TRBJ2-5 and V is TRBV10-2; 10 bases map to TRBD2. The V segment lost 3 bases and the J segment 6 bases; nucleotides outside the gene matches: 4. This CDR3 is built from 14 residues. CDR1 and CDR2 (germline): WSHSY, SAAADI. The CDR3 DNA reads TGCGCCAGCAGTGAAGCTAGCGGGAGCCAGACCCAGTACTTC. This encodes CASSEASGSQTQYF.

Concerning this clone: One end of the junction fails to match germline, which may point to a read error. CDR3 region: CASSQDFTGTVYF. The CDR3 DNA is TGTGCCAGCAGCCAAGATTTTACCGGGACAGTGTATTTT. The V and J genes are TRBV3-1 (or the pseudogene TRBV3-2) and TRBJ1-5, with 7 nucleotides matching TRBD1. This CDR3 contains 13 residues. Germline CDR1 is LGHDT and CDR2 is YNNKEL (reference sequence).